This TCR beta chain comes out of a study of metastatic and nonmetastatic thyroid tumors. Across the whole study: Repertoire comparisons spanned blood and tumor or nodule tissue from malignant and benign thyroid patients.

This clone is deemed medium-sized. Its specificity is not known. Thyroid surgery took place with no prior treatment in any patient. As originally analysed: Built for papillary thyroid cancer, a distant-metastasis classifier drew on CDR3 differences across clinicopathological groups. MiXCR reprocessed the PCR reads for TCRdb. Clone size and V and J calls follow TCRdb, not the original study. The sample includes some 25,000 clones, around a fifth of them seen just once. V trimming: 5 bases; J trimming: 8 bases; junction bases outside the gene matches: 7. The length of the CDR3 is 14 residues. The germline V gene encodes CDR1 MNHNS and CDR2 SASEGT. Whole-study findings and limits: Patients with malignant thyroid tumors reportedly had significantly higher TCR beta diversity than those with benign nodules, in blood and tumor.

Sequencing used blood. The V gene is TRBV6-1, the J gene TRBJ1-5; 9 nucleotides line up with TRBD1. The source of this sequence is a male donor with papillary thyroid cancer or a benign thyroid nodule (not recorded which). Some clones in this sample may be carry-over from other donors' samples. The CDR3 reads CASSRRDREEPQHF. The DNA for the CDR3 is TGTGCCAGCAGTAGACGGGACAGGGAGGAGCCCCAGCATTTT.